This is a list of T cell receptor beta chains from one sample in a study of OX40 agonist ivuxolimab in advanced cancers. Profiling relied on immunoSEQ multiplex PCR, and the TCRdb table lists in-frame clones only, not all of them. Of 14,000 or so clones in the sample, about four fifths were seen once. The sequencing here drew on CD4+ or CD8+ T cells sorted from blood, taken in a trial of the OX40 agonist ivuxolimab. Every receptor here comes from an adult with an advanced solid tumor such as melanoma, head and neck, liver or kidney cancer. Both conserved end residues are part of each CDR3. A D gene is named only where the DNA matches it firmly. Clone size is shown for a subset of rows, as once, few, many or a class of expanded clone.

TRBJ1-2	NA	10	TRBV20-1	few	CSGGGQGYTF	TGCAGTGGCGGGGGGCAAGGCTACACCTTC
TRBJ1-1	NA	14	TRBV6-5	NA	CASSPDIMNTEAFF	TGTGCCAGCAGCCCAGACATCATGAACACTGAAGCTTTCTTT
TRBJ2-2	TRBD2	16	TRBV7-3	once	CASSPYGGGNTGELFF	TGTGCCAGCAGCCCCTATGGGGGGGGTAACACCGGGGAGCTGTTTTTT
TRBJ2-7	NA	11	TRBV11-2	NA	CASSSYNEQYF	TGTGCCAGCAGCTCTTACAACGAGCAGTACTTC
TRBJ2-5	NA	13	TRBV6-5	NA	CASSYRLTETQYF	TGTGCCAGCAGTTATCGGCTAACGGAGACCCAGTACTTC
TRBJ2-1	TRBD2	14	TRBV19	NA	CASTEGAGNNEQFF	TGTGCCAGTACGGAGGGAGCGGGGAACAATGAGCAGTTCTTC
TRBJ1-1	NA	14	TRBV19	NA	CASSSGGVATEAFF	TGTGCCAGTAGTTCCGGGGGGGTAGCGACTGAAGCTTTCTTT
TRBJ2-1	TRBD1	15	TRBV5-6	NA	CASSRDRGIYNEQFF	TGTGCCAGCAGCCGAGACAGGGGCATCTACAATGAGCAGTTCTTC
TRBJ2-7	NA	15	TRBV5-6	NA	CASSLGVGASYEQYF	TGTGCCAGCAGCTTGGGGGTAGGGGCCTCCTACGAGCAGTACTTC
TRBJ2-5	TRBD1	16	TRBV7-9	once	CASSSGQGAGGETQYF	TGTGCCAGCAGCTCGGGACAGGGGGCAGGAGGAGAGACCCAGTACTTC
TRBJ1-2	NA	14	TRBV4-1	NA	CASSQDGGRVIYTF	TGCGCCAGCAGCCAAGACGGGGGTCGGGTGATCTACACCTTC
TRBJ1-1	NA	15	TRBV18	NA	CASSPGDTLNTEAFF	TGTGCCAGCTCACCCGGGGACACCTTGAACACTGAAGCTTTCTTT
TRBJ2-1	NA	15	TRBV7-9	NA	CASSLRGASYNEQFF	TGTGCCAGCAGCTTACGGGGCGCCTCCTACAATGAGCAGTTCTTC
TRBJ1-2	NA	12	TRBV29-1	NA	CSVEGGDYGYTF	TGCAGCGTTGAAGGAGGGGACTATGGCTACACCTTC
TRBJ2-1	NA	12	TRBV9	few	CASSEGLAQPFF	TGTGCCAGCAGCGAGGGACTGGCCCAGCCGTTCTTC
TRBJ1-4	NA	17	TRBV11-2	NA	CASSLGPGTLTNEKLFF	TGTGCCAGCAGCTTAGGACCAGGGACGTTGACTAATGAAAAACTGTTTTTT
TRBJ2-7	NA	11	TRBV27	NA	CASSFSYEQYF	TGTGCCAGCAGTTTTTCCTACGAGCAGTACTTC
TRBJ1-1	NA	12	TRBV4-1	NA	CASRDDRSEAFF	TGCGCCAGCAGGGACGACAGGAGTGAAGCTTTCTTT
TRBJ1-2	NA	15	TRBV9	NA	CASSVGVQIHYGYTF	TGTGCCAGCAGCGTAGGGGTACAGATACACTATGGCTACACCTTC
TRBJ1-2	NA	15	TRBV13	few	CASSLGLGHLYGYTF	TGTGCCAGCAGCTTAGGACTTGGGCACCTCTATGGCTACACCTTC
TRBJ2-7	TRBD2	16	TRBV27	NA	CASSHLSGEEDYEQYF	TGTGCCAGCAGTCACCTTAGCGGGGAGGAAGACTACGAGCAGTACTTC
TRBJ1-2	NA	15	TRBV9	NA	CASSVAPGAMKGYTF	TGTGCCAGCAGCGTAGCTCCGGGGGCGATGAAAGGCTACACCTTC
TRBJ2-5	NA	14	TRBV7-9	NA	CASSLETLQETQYF	TGTGCCAGCAGCTTAGAGACCCTCCAAGAGACCCAGTACTTC
TRBJ1-2	TRBD1	13	TRBV6-5	NA	CASSPTGGYGYTF	TGTGCCAGCAGCCCGACAGGGGGCTATGGCTACACCTTC
TRBJ2-3	NA	14	TRBV19	NA	CARDLGTRTDTQYF	TGTGCCCGAGACCTCGGGACCCGCACAGATACGCAGTATTTT
TRBJ2-3	TRBD1	23	TRBV27	NA	CASSTEFFDRGKLKGRHADTQYF	TGTGCCAGCAGTACCGAATTTTTCGACAGGGGGAAATTGAAGGGGAGACACGCAGATACGCAGTATTTT
TRBJ1-6	NA	14	TRBV5-4	NA	CASSPSTVNSPLHF	TGTGCCAGCAGCCCGTCGACGGTTAATTCACCCCTCCACTTT
TRBJ2-2	NA	15	TRBV28	NA	CASSLGTGGAGELFF	TGTGCCAGCAGTTTAGGGACCGGAGGGGCCGGGGAGCTGTTTTTT
TRBJ2-7	TRBD1	14	TRBV9	NA	CASSPRDRNYEQYF	TGTGCCAGCAGCCCCCGGGACAGGAACTACGAGCAGTACTTC
TRBJ2-7	NA	15	TRBV7-9	medium-sized	CASSSPGTSPYEQYF	TGTGCCAGCAGCTCTCCCGGGACATCCCCCTACGAGCAGTACTTC
TRBJ2-5	NA	11	TRBV2	NA	CASSNAETQYF	TGTGCCAGCAGTAATGCGGAGACCCAGTACTTC
TRBJ2-1	NA	15	TRBV6-5	few	CASSYSIGGMNEQFF	TGTGCCAGCAGTTACTCGATCGGGGGAATGAATGAGCAGTTCTTC
TRBJ1-1	NA	12	TRBV13	few	CASRAGVTEAFF	TGTGCCAGCAGGGCAGGGGTCACTGAAGCTTTCTTT
TRBJ2-3	TRBD1	16	TRBV25-1	NA	CASSEWGTENTDTQYF	TGTGCCAGCAGTGAATGGGGGACAGAGAACACAGATACGCAGTATTTT
TRBJ2-1	NA	12	TRBV11-2	NA	CASEQFTNEQFF	TGTGCCAGCGAACAGTTCACCAATGAGCAGTTCTTC
TRBJ1-2	TRBD1	15	TRBV5-4	NA	CASSLGGQVFGGYTF	TGTGCCAGCAGCTTGGGCGGACAGGTCTTTGGAGGCTACACCTTC
TRBJ2-5	NA	16	TRBV7-9	NA	CASSFLRTLKEETQYF	TGTGCCAGCAGCTTTTTGAGGACCCTCAAGGAAGAGACCCAGTACTTC
TRBJ2-7	TRBD2	17	TRBV28	NA	CASSPGTSGRYSYEQYF	TGTGCCAGCAGCCCCGGGACTAGCGGGAGGTATTCCTACGAGCAGTACTTC
TRBJ1-2	NA	14	TRBV15	NA	CATSGRVWLYGYTF	TGTGCCACCAGCGGACGTGTTTGGCTCTATGGCTACACCTTC
TRBJ2-1	TRBD2	14	TRBV28	NA	CASTLGLAENEQFF	TGTGCCAGCACCCTGGGGCTAGCGGAGAATGAGCAGTTCTTC
TRBJ2-5	TRBD2	17	TRBV28	NA	CASSFLLAGGGRETQYF	TGTGCCAGCAGTTTCCTCCTAGCGGGAGGGGGGAGAGAGACCCAGTACTTC
TRBJ2-2	TRBD1	15	TRBV28	once	CASSFPGGNTGELFF	TGTGCCAGCAGTTTTCCAGGGGGAAACACCGGGGAGCTGTTTTTT
TRBJ2-5	TRBD1	14	TRBV25-1	few	CASSEWDSRETQYF	TGTGCCAGCAGTGAATGGGACAGCCGAGAGACCCAGTACTTC